The 30 T cell receptor beta chains reported below all come from one sample, sequenced in a study of identical twins. MiXCR was run by TCRdb on the 5' RACE reads, yielding one entry per CDR3 protein. Of 1.5 million or so distinct CDR3 sequences in the sample, about 32% were seen once. Input material: cord blood. These receptors all come from a newborn girl in good health.

This clonotype has a handful of counts. This sequence joins TRBV27 and TRBJ1-2; D remains ambiguous. Trimming removed 4 bases at V and 0 bases at J, with 9 bases between. There are 14 residues in the CDR3. Germline V gives CDR1 MNHEY, CDR2 SMNVEV (reference sequence). The CDR3 nucleotides are TGTGCCAGCAGTTCCTATGGGGCTAACTATGGCTACACCTTC. Protein: CASSSYGANYGYTF.

In its sample, this clonotype was seen a few times. The chain uses TRBV19 and TRBJ2-1, with a weak D call TRBD2 (5 bases). The CDR3 is made up of 13 amino acids. Trimming removed 5 bases from V and 8 bases from J, with 13 bases in between. CDR1 is LNHDA, CDR2 SQIVND, per germline (reference sequence). CDR3 nucleotides: TGTGCCAGTAGTGCCTTCAAGGAGGATGAGCAGTTCTTC. Its translation: CASSAFKEDEQFF.

The chain uses TRBV7-9 and TRBJ2-4, with TRBD1 identical over 7 bases. The J call may not be correct, given that the DNA end is closer to TRBJ2-7. This CDR3 is 17 amino acids long. CDR1 is SEHNR and CDR2 is FQNEAQ in the germline V gene (reference sequence). The CDR3: CASSLASGQVLGYEQYF. The CDR3 DNA reads TGTGCCAGCAGCTTAGCGTCCGGACAGGTTTTAGGGTACGAGCAGTACTTC.

This clonotype was counted only a few times. The gene calls are TRBV7-9 and TRBJ1-1; a weak D match, TRBD1 (5 bases). Trimming stripped 7 bases from V and 1 base from J, with 16 bases between. This CDR3 comprises 15 residues. Germline V lookup: CDR1 SEHNR, CDR2 FQNEAQ (reference sequence). The CDR3, as DNA: TGTGCCAGCATAGGGTGGGGGTGGGGGAACACTGAAGCTTTCTTT. Residues: CASIGWGWGNTEAFF.

Points on this clonotype: Since the CDR3 does not end with the conserved phenylalanine or tryptophan, this likely comes from a read error. The CDR3 DNA sequence: TGCGCCAGCAGCTTGGGGGGGCCCAGGAGCTCCTACAATGAGCAGTTCGTC. Encoded protein: CASSLGGPRSSYNEQFV. V is TRBV5-1 and J is TRBJ2-1, with D possibly TRBD1 on 6 matching bases. Trimming took off 0 bases at V and 0 bases at J, with 13 bases between the two ends. This CDR3 contains 17 residues. The V gene's germline CDR1 is SGHRS and CDR2 YFSETQ.

The chain couples TRBV10-3 to TRBJ2-7; TRBD1 matches 11 bases. This CDR3 is 14 amino acids long. Germline V lookup: CDR1 ENHRY, CDR2 SYGVKD. The V gene end was trimmed by 7 bases and the J gene end by 0 bases; junction bases not matched to a gene: 2. The CDR3 here is CAIKDRGPSYEQYF. The CDR3 nucleotides are TGTGCCATCAAGGACAGGGGGCCCTCCTACGAGCAGTACTTC.

This clonotype was counted only a few times. This rearrangement joins TRBV28 to TRBJ2-2; 10 bases agree with TRBD2. J lost 4 bases, V lost 4 bases, and 6 bases had no gene match. The germline V gene has CDR1 MDHEN and CDR2 SYDVKM. The CDR3 runs 16 residues. The CDR3 loop reads CASSYLAGGGTGELFF. Here the CDR3 DNA reads TGTGCCAGCAGTTACTTAGCGGGAGGAGGCACCGGGGAGCTGTTTTTT. Full variable domain (remainder filled in from reference TRBV28 and TRBJ2-2): DVKVTQSSRYLVKRTGEKVFLECVQDMDHENMFWYRQDPGLGLRLIYFSYDVKMKEKGDIPEGYSVSREKKERFSLILESASTNQTSMYLCASSYLAGGGTGELFFGEGSRLTVL.

This clonotype turned up a few times. This sequence joins TRBV20-1 and TRBJ2-7; 10 bases map to TRBD2. This CDR3 is 17 amino acids long. From germline, CDR1 is DFQATT and CDR2 SNEGSKA (reference sequence). Trimming at V came to 2 bases and at J to 4 bases, leaving 14 bases not matched to a gene. The CDR3 coding sequence is TGCAGTGCTAGACGACGGACTAGCGGCCTCCCCGGGTACGAGCAGTACTTC. This encodes CSARRRTSGLPGYEQYF.

J is TRBJ2-7 and V is TRBV20-1, with 7 bases lining up with TRBD2. CDR3 length: 14 residues. Trimming removed 5 bases from V and 7 bases from J; junction bases left unmatched: 14. CDR1 DFQATT and CDR2 SNEGSKA come from the germline V gene (reference sequence). In DNA, the CDR3 is TGCAGTGCTGGCGGGGGATTAAGCTTCGATGAGCAGTACTTC. Its translation is CSAGGGLSFDEQYF.

This clonotype was seen a single time. The V gene is TRBV7-9, the J gene TRBJ2-1, with TRBD2 matching 8 bases. The J call may not be correct, given that the DNA end is closer to TRBJ2-7. The CDR3 extends over 16 amino acids. The germline V gene has CDR1 SEHNR and CDR2 FQNEAQ (reference sequence). CDR3 in amino acids: CASSFPSGGSYNEQYF. In nucleotides, the CDR3 is TGTGCCAGCAGCTTCCCCAGCGGGGGCTCCTACAATGAGCAGTACTTC.

This rearrangement joins TRBV6-1 to TRBJ2-5, with D possibly TRBD2 on 6 matching bases. The germline gives CDR1 MNHNS, CDR2 SASEGT. Trimming removed 3 bases from V and 2 bases from J, with 19 bases in between. This CDR3 has 17 residues. CDR3 loop: CASSDRGKSSRQETQYF. CDR3 nucleotide sequence: TGTGCCAGCAGTGACCGGGGGAAAAGCTCAAGGCAAGAGACCCAGTACTTC.

This clonotype was observed once. Possible read error: a much larger clone is one base away. The chain is built from TRBV5-1 and TRBJ2-1; D remains ambiguous. Between the trimmed V and J ends, which lost 6 bases and 5 bases, there was a span of 6 bases. This CDR3 has 11 residues. Germline V gene lookup returns CDR1 SGHRS and CDR2 YFSETQ. CDR3 sequence reads: CASNHDNEQFF. The CDR3 nucleotides are TGCGCCAGCAACCATGACAATGAGCAGTTCTTC.

The J gene is TRBJ2-3, the V gene TRBV9; no reliable D call. CDR1 is SGDLS, CDR2 YYNGEE, per germline. Between the trimmed V and J ends, which lost 4 bases and 6 bases, there was a span of 12 bases. The CDR3 is 13 residues long. CDR3 DNA sequence: TGTGCCAGCAGCCCATTCTCGGGCGATACGCAGTATTTT. Its protein product is CASSPFSGDTQYF. Complete variable domain (other parts from reference TRBV9 and TRBJ2-3): DSGVTQTPKHLITATGQRVTLRCSPRSGDLSVYWYQQSLDQGLQFLIQYYNGEERAKGNILERFSAQQFPDLHSELNLSSLELGDSALYFCASSPFSGDTQYFGPGTRLTVL.

CDR3 loop: CSARDWGTANTEAFF. In nucleotides, the CDR3 is TGCAGTGCTAGAGATTGGGGGACCGCGAACACTGAAGCTTTCTTT. This chain joins TRBV20-1 and TRBJ1-1, with a weak D call TRBD1 (5 bases). CDR1 and CDR2 from the germline V gene are DFQATT and SNEGSKA (reference sequence). This CDR3 has 15 residues. The germline V and J ends were trimmed by 0 bases and 1 base, with 12 bases remaining between them.

This chain uses TRBV3-1 with TRBJ2-4; possible D gene TRBD2, 6 bases. The J call is doubtful: the DNA matches TRBJ2-7 better. CDR1 and CDR2 from the germline V gene are LGHDT and YNNKEL (reference sequence). The CDR3 has 14 residues. The CDR3 DNA is TGTGCCAGCAGTCTGCGACTAGATCCCTACGAGCAGTACTTC. Translation: CASSLRLDPYEQYF.

This clonotype was seen more than once but under ten times. J is TRBJ2-3 and V is TRBV4-2; 8 positions agree with TRBD2. Trimming took 4 bases from V and 1 from J; bases not matched to a gene: 4. The CDR3 has 15 residues. From germline, CDR1 is LGHNA and CDR2 YNFKEQ. CDR3 loop: CASSRATSGTDTQYF. CDR3 DNA: TGTGCCAGCAGCCGCGCGACTAGCGGCACAGATACGCAGTATTTT.

This rearrangement joins TRBV20-1 to TRBJ1-2; D is possibly TRBD1 (5 bases). This CDR3 comprises 12 residues. The germline V gene has CDR1 DFQATT and CDR2 SNEGSKA (reference sequence). With 6 bases removed from V and 2 bases from J, the gap between germline ends came to 10 bases. The DNA for the CDR3 is TGCAGTGCCCAGGGTAGGAACTATGGCTACACCTTC. Encoded protein: CSAQGRNYGYTF.

This clonotype was observed a few times. The rearrangement links TRBV2 to TRBJ1-2, with D unclear. CDR1 is SNHLY and CDR2 is FYNNEI in the germline V gene. Trimming removed 4 bases at V and 8 bases at J, with 11 bases between. This CDR3 comprises 12 residues. CDR3 sequence reads: CASSGRVGGYTF. CDR3 DNA sequence: TGTGCCAGCAGTGGAAGGGTGGGGGGCTACACCTTC.

The V call is TRBV7-8, the J call TRBJ1-4; 10 bases are a match to TRBD1. CDR3 length: 15 residues. The germline gives CDR1 SGHVS, CDR2 FQNEAQ. V shed 5 bases, J shed 7 bases, and the junction held 7 bases outside the gene matches. The CDR3 spells CASSPGRTGGEKLFF. For the CDR3, the DNA is TGTGCCAGCAGCCCCGGTAGGACAGGGGGTGAAAAACTGTTTTTT.

This chain links TRBV5-1 with TRBJ2-3; 9 bases are a match to TRBD2. This CDR3 spans 17 amino acids. V shed 1 base and J 3 bases; nucleotides not matched to a gene: 9. Germline-derived CDR1 and CDR2 are SGHRS and YFSETQ. The CDR3 loop is CASSLRSAGGPTDTQYF. The CDR3 DNA sequence: TGCGCCAGCAGCTTGAGGTCAGCGGGGGGACCGACAGATACGCAGTATTTT.

The gene calls are TRBV20-1 and TRBJ2-7; D possibly corresponds to TRBD2 (5 bases). The CDR3 is 14 residues long. V lost 8 bases and J lost 0, with 17 bases in between. The germline CDR1 and CDR2 sequences are DFQATT and SNEGSKA (reference sequence). DNA for the CDR3: TGCAGTACCGCCCGACAACGGGGCTCCTACGAGCAGTACTTC. The encoded protein is CSTARQRGSYEQYF.

The chain recombines TRBV30 with TRBJ2-1; 9 bases line up with TRBD2. The V and J ends lost 7 bases and 4 bases, in that order; junction bases with no gene match: 8. CDR3 length equals 14 residues. The germline V gene encodes CDR1 GTSNPN and CDR2 SVGIG (reference sequence). The CDR3 DNA reads TGTGCCTTATCTAGCGGGGTAGTATACAATGAGCAGTTCTTC. Its translation: CALSSGVVYNEQFF. Using reference TRBV30 and TRBJ2-1 for the parts outside the CDR3, the full variable domain is SQTIHQWPATLVQPVGSPLSLECTVEGTSNPNLYWYRQAAGRGLQLLFYSVGIGQISSEVPQNLSASRPQDRQFILSSKKLLLSDSGFYLCALSSGVVYNEQFFGPGTRLTVL.

This clonotype has ten or more counts. The gene calls are TRBV28 and TRBJ2-7, with D tentatively TRBD1 (5 bases). The CDR3 is 12 amino acids. Between the trimmed V and J ends, which lost 5 bases and 3 bases, there was a span of 8 bases. The germline V gene has CDR1 MDHEN and CDR2 SYDVKM. CDR3 amino acids: CASSGRVYEQYF. For the CDR3, the DNA is TGTGCCAGCAGTGGCAGGGTCTACGAGCAGTACTTC.

The CDR3 nucleotides are TGTGCCAGCATTGGACAGGGGGAGTTGAACACTGAAGCTTTCTTT. Amino acids: CASIGQGELNTEAFF. The chain employs TRBV12-3 or TRBV12-4 and TRBJ1-1; 10 bases agree with TRBD1. The CDR3 runs to 15 residues. J lost 0 bases, V lost 7 bases, and 5 bases had no gene match.

This clonotype appeared a few times. This chain joins TRBV12-3 or TRBV12-4 and TRBJ2-3; 8 bases match TRBD2. Trimming removed 3 bases from V and 0 bases from J; junction bases left unmatched: 2. The CDR3 is made up of 15 amino acids. CDR3: CASSLRGVSTDTQYF. The CDR3 DNA sequence: TGTGCCAGCAGTTTGCGGGGGGTAAGCACAGATACGCAGTATTTT.

A few counts support this clonotype. The V and J genes are TRBV5-4 and TRBJ2-1; TRBD2 might be the D (5 bases). The CDR3 has 16 residues. V lost 0 bases, J lost 2 bases, and 12 bases lay in between. Germline V lookup: CDR1 SGHNT, CDR2 YYREEE (reference sequence). The CDR3 DNA is TGTGCCAGCAGCTTGGCCAGGCTAGCTGCCTACAATGAGCAGTTCTTC. Its protein is CASSLARLAAYNEQFF.

The chain links TRBV12-3 or TRBV12-4 to TRBJ2-4; perhaps TRBD2 as D (7 bases). The last part of the DNA fits TRBJ2-7 better; the J call may be wrong. The CDR3 length is 14 residues. The CDR3 sequence: CASSFGEGAYEQYF. In DNA form, the CDR3 reads TGTGCCAGCAGTTTTGGGGAGGGGGCCTACGAGCAGTACTTC.

The chain couples TRBV19 to TRBJ1-1; D remains unclear. This CDR3 has 14 amino acids. Germline assignment: CDR1 LNHDA and CDR2 SQIVND (reference sequence). V was pared by 4 bases and J by 1 base, with 10 bases between. The CDR3 protein is CASSNAPGNTEAFF. The CDR3 region has the DNA TGTGCCAGTAGTAATGCCCCAGGGAACACTGAAGCTTTCTTT. Based on the CDR3 plus reference TRBV19 and TRBJ1-1, the full variable domain is DGGITQSPKYLFRKEGQNVTLSCEQNLNHDAMYWYRQDPGQGLRLIYYSQIVNDFQKGDIAEGYSVSREKKESFPLTVTSAQKNPTAFYLCASSNAPGNTEAFFGQGTRLTVV.

The J gene is TRBJ2-5, the V gene TRBV20-1; 8 positions match TRBD1. Germline CDR1 and CDR2: DFQATT and SNEGSKA (reference sequence). The V and J ends lost 6 bases and 5 bases, in that order; junction bases with no gene match: 8. The CDR3 totals 13 residues. This CDR3 is CSAKATGGETQYF. Written as DNA, the CDR3 is TGCAGTGCAAAGGCTACAGGGGGGGAGACCCAGTACTTC.

This clonotype turned up a few times. The chain combines TRBV4-2 with TRBJ2-3; 8 bases match TRBD2. The CDR3 length is 17 residues. Germline CDR1 and CDR2: LGHNA and YNFKEQ. With V trimmed by 0 bases and J by 2 bases, 7 bases remained unmatched. CDR3 sequence: CASSQEATRGATDTQYF. The CDR3 nucleotides read TGTGCCAGCAGCCAAGAGGCAACGCGGGGGGCCACAGATACGCAGTATTTT.